This T cell receptor beta chain was captured by sequencing in a study of Ad26.COV2.S vaccination and SARS-CoV-2 variants. In the study overall: The study gave Ad26.COV2.S intramuscularly, once or twice 56 days apart. General study findings and limits: Reportedly, spike-specific CD8+ and CD4+ T cell responses achieved substantial breadth once vaccination had taken place.

V lost 3 bases, J lost 9 bases, and 4 bases lay in between. This CDR3 is 10 amino acids long. Assay used: immunoSEQ multiplex PCR; TCRdb lists only in-frame clones, some missing. The sample lists some 250,000 clones, roughly 88% occurring once. Worth noting for this clone: Its target is unknown.

The sample's treatment: 15 to 20 received Ad26.COV2.S at low or high dose, single or two shots; a few received placebo; per-sample allocation not given. Sampling was done on day 63 after the first vaccine or placebo injection. The clonotype comes from a person between 18 and 65 years old who received the Ad26.COV2.S COVID-19 vaccine or a placebo. Here the sequenced sample was peripheral blood, taken in a trial of Ad26.COV2.S vaccine versus placebo. The chain combines TRBV12-3 or TRBV12-4 with TRBJ2-3; D remains unclear. The CDR3 DNA reads as TGTGCCAGCAGTTTGGAAACGCAGTATTTT. This gives the protein CASSLETQYF.